Presented here are 17 T cell receptor beta chains from one specimen sequenced in a study of blood T cell repertoires in COVID-19 (dated by TCRdb to the early 2020s). The library was obtained by the immunoSEQ multiplex PCR assay. What TCRdb holds here is the immuneACCESS table cut down to in-frame rearrangements. Part of the clones is not present; checked against another copy, under half of the missing clones reflect an unresolved V gene, and the others are unexplained. This sample has tens of thousands of clones in its table, and about 72% of those were observed once. The ten largest clones capture around two fifths of the sample. Sequences were obtained from peripheral blood. The receptor set was obtained from a woman at least 80 years old with acute or convalescent COVID-19.

The chain uses TRBV5-4 and TRBJ2-1, with 15 bases that match TRBD2. Germline V lookup: CDR1 SGHNT, CDR2 YYREEE (reference sequence). The CDR3 sequence is 13 residues long. Trimming at V came to 7 bases and at J to 12 bases, leaving 5 bases not matched to a gene. CDR3 protein: CASGGLAGGRQFF. The CDR3 nucleotides read TGTGCCAGCGGGGGACTAGCGGGAGGTAGGCAGTTCTTC.

This clone is a singleton in its sample. V usage is TRBV5-1 and J usage is TRBJ1-2, with 8 bases aligning to TRBD1. CDR3 length equals 14 residues. The J segment lost 4 bases and the V segment lost 3 bases, leaving 5 bases of the junction unmatched. The V gene's germline CDR1 is SGHRS and CDR2 YFSETQ. CDR3 DNA sequence: TGCGCCAGCAGCTCCAGACAGGGGTCCTATGGCTACACCTTC. It translates to CASSSRQGSYGYTF.

J is TRBJ1-6 and V is TRBV3-1 (or the pseudogene TRBV3-2); the D gene is possibly TRBD1 (5 bases). Trimming removed 4 bases at V and 5 bases at J, with 15 bases between. The germline V gene has CDR1 LGHDT and CDR2 YNNKEL (reference sequence). The CDR3 totals 16 residues. CDR3 sequence (DNA): TGTGCCAGCAGCCCCGGGGGAAGGGCGGATAATTCACCCCTCCACTTT. Translated, it gives CASSPGGRADNSPLHF.

The rearrangement uses TRBV15 and TRBJ1-5; TRBD1 agrees at 8 bases. Trimming at V came to 0 bases and at J to 8 bases, leaving 6 bases not matched to a gene. CDR1 and CDR2 (germline): LNHNV, YYDKDF (reference sequence). This CDR3 has 15 residues. CDR3 DNA sequence: TGTGCCACCAGCAGAGATCTACAGGGGGTTGAGCCCCAGCATTTT. Protein: CATSRDLQGVEPQHF.

This clone showed up just once. The chain recombines TRBV7-8 with TRBJ1-1; tentatively, D is TRBD1 (5 bases). The CDR3 is 13 residues long. Germline V gene lookup returns CDR1 SGHVS and CDR2 FQNEAQ. The V end lost 1 base, the J end lost 11 bases, and 14 bases lay between the germline ends. The CDR3 spells CASSLGSTGNAFF. The CDR3 bases are TGTGCCAGCAGCTTAGGGAGCACAGGTAACGCTTTCTTT.

The chain joins TRBV4-2 to TRBJ1-1; D uncertain. This CDR3 spans 16 amino acids. CDR1 is LGHNA and CDR2 is YNFKEQ in the germline V gene. The V and J ends lost 0 bases and 3 bases respectively, with 14 bases between them. This chain's CDR3 is CASSQDGVGVDTEAFF. Here the CDR3 DNA reads TGTGCCAGCAGCCAAGATGGAGTCGGGGTGGACACTGAAGCTTTCTTT.

The chain combines TRBV12-5 with TRBJ2-7; 7 bases are a match to TRBD1. This CDR3 comprises 14 residues. Germline CDR1 reads LGHNT; CDR2 reads FRNRAP. V was clipped by 1 base and J by 2 bases; unmatched bases: 2. CDR3 bases: TGTGCTAGTGGTTTGGAGACAGGGCCCTACGAGCAGTACTTC. Translating gives CASGLETGPYEQYF.

The V call is TRBV24-1, the J call TRBJ2-5, with D hard to call. This CDR3 is 13 amino acids long. CDR1 KGHDR and CDR2 SFDVKD come from the germline V gene. The germline V and J ends were trimmed by 3 bases and 0 bases, with 4 bases remaining between them. The CDR3 here is CATSDRHQETQYF. The CDR3 DNA reads as TGTGCCACCAGTGATCGTCACCAAGAGACCCAGTACTTC.

This chain connects TRBV7-6 to TRBJ2-5, with TRBD2 matching over 11 bases. Trimming at V came to 5 bases and at J to 4 bases, leaving 6 bases not matched to a gene. The CDR3 has 15 amino acids. The germline V gene has CDR1 SGHVS and CDR2 FNYEAQ. The CDR3 spells CASSPSTSGVETQYF. The CDR3 nucleotides read TGTGCCAGCAGCCCCTCGACTAGCGGGGTAGAGACCCAGTACTTC.

The chain combines TRBV19 with TRBJ1-1; D is perhaps TRBD1 (6 bases). CDR1 is LNHDA and CDR2 is SQIVND in the germline V gene (reference sequence). The CDR3 is 15 residues long. The V end lost 3 bases, the J end lost 1 base, and 12 bases lay between the germline ends. The chain's CDR3 is CASSILGAKNTEAFF. In DNA, the CDR3 is TGTGCCAGTAGTATCCTGGGGGCGAAGAACACTGAAGCTTTCTTT.

V gene TRBV5-1 combines with J gene TRBJ2-1, with 7 bases identical to TRBD2. V trimming: 3 bases; J trimming: 2 bases; junction bases outside the gene matches: 8. Germline CDR1 SGHRS, CDR2 YFSETQ. There are 16 residues in the CDR3. The CDR3 loop reads CASSYSGTDPYNEQFF. The CDR3 coding sequence is TGCGCCAGCAGCTACAGCGGGACCGACCCCTACAATGAGCAGTTCTTC.

This chain joins TRBV5-1 and TRBJ2-5, with TRBD1 matching over 7 bases. Germline trimming cut 2 bases from V and 4 bases from J; bases unmatched to any gene: 2. The CDR3 length is 13 residues. The V gene's germline CDR1 is SGHRS and CDR2 YFSETQ. The CDR3 spells CASSLQGLETQYF. CDR3 DNA sequence: TGCGCCAGCAGCTTACAGGGGCTAGAGACCCAGTACTTC.

This clone appeared once. V is TRBV2 and J is TRBJ2-7; 9 nucleotides agree with TRBD1. V shed 2 bases and J 7 bases; nucleotides not matched to a gene: 6. Per germline, CDR1 SNHLY and CDR2 FYNNEI. CDR3 length: 14 residues. The CDR3 bases are TGTGCCAGCAGTGAACTGATAGGGACAGGGGAGCAGTACTTC. Protein: CASSELIGTGEQYF.

The chain couples TRBV9 to TRBJ2-1; D perhaps matches TRBD2 (6 bases). Looked up from germline, CDR1 is SGDLS and CDR2 is YYNGEE. The CDR3 sequence is 17 residues long. V was shortened by 4 bases and J by 1 base, with 18 bases between the two germline ends. The CDR3 sequence: CASSPTRGSRSYNEQFF. The CDR3 DNA is TGTGCCAGCAGCCCTACTCGGGGGAGTAGGTCCTACAATGAGCAGTTCTTC.

The V and J genes are TRBV15 and TRBJ2-1, with D possibly matching TRBD2 (6 bases). The germline CDR1 and CDR2 sequences are LNHNV and YYDKDF (reference sequence). Between the trimmed V and J ends, which lost 2 bases and 2 bases, there was a span of 19 bases. The CDR3 extends over 18 amino acids. Written as DNA, the CDR3 is TGTGCCACCAGCAGAATTAGTCCCTCTAGCGCAGCCTACAATGAGCAGTTCTTC. Its translation is CATSRISPSSAAYNEQFF.

CDR3 DNA sequence: TGTGCCAGCAGCGCGCGACAGGGGAGCACAGATACGCAGTATTTT. Translating it yields CASSARQGSTDTQYF. This chain links TRBV9 with TRBJ2-3; 8 nucleotides agree with TRBD1. V lost 3 bases, J lost 0 bases, and 3 bases stayed unmatched. CDR3 size: 15 residues. Germline V gene sequence: CDR1 SGDLS, CDR2 YYNGEE.

The chain has TRBV28 and TRBJ2-1, with D maybe TRBD1 (6 bases). CDR1 is MDHEN and CDR2 is SYDVKM in the germline V gene. The CDR3 spans 14 residues. V dropped 8 bases and J dropped 1 base, with 12 bases sitting between them. This chain's CDR3 is CASGSGASYNEQFF. CDR3 coding DNA: TGTGCCAGCGGATCAGGGGCGTCCTACAATGAGCAGTTCTTC.